The rows below give T cell receptor beta chains drawn from one sample of a study of identical twins. From the 5' RACE reads, TCRdb called clonotypes with MiXCR, one entry per CDR3 protein. The sample consists of around 1.7 million distinct CDR3 sequences, about 31% of them appearing once. Sequences were obtained from cord blood. Every receptor here comes from a newborn girl in good health. The CDR3 runs from the conserved cysteine through the conserved F or W. Each record gives: J gene, V gene, clone size, D gene, CDR3 protein, CDR3 DNA. A D gene is named only where the DNA matches it firmly. Clone size is shown for a subset of rows, as once, few, many or a class of expanded clone.

TRBJ2-3 | TRBV9 | NA | NA | CASSVASDTQYF | TGTGCCAGCAGCGTAGCTTCCGATACGCAGTATTTT
TRBJ2-3 | TRBV27 | NA | NA | CASSLVGGPDTDTQYF | TGTGCCAGCAGTTTAGTAGGCGGGCCTGACACAGATACGCAGTATTTT
TRBJ2-1 | TRBV29-1 | few | TRBD2 | CSVGTSGGSSSYNEQFF | TGCAGCGTGGGGACTAGCGGGGGCTCCAGCTCCTACAATGAGCAGTTCTTC
TRBJ2-5 | TRBV7-2 | NA | TRBD2 | CASSLGGAGAREQYF | TGTGCCAGCAGCTTAGGCGGGGCGGGAGCTAGGGAGCAGTACTTC
TRBJ1-5 | TRBV4-1 | NA | NA | CASSQGILSPQHF | TGCGCCAGCAGCCAAGGGATTCTTTCGCCCCAGCATTTT
TRBJ1-1 | TRBV25-1 | NA | TRBD1 | CASSESWTGGSTEAFF | TGTGCCAGCAGTGAATCCTGGACAGGGGGGAGCACTGAAGCTTTCTTT
TRBJ2-7 | TRBV25-1 | few | NA | CASSEYGTSYEQYF | TGTGCCAGCAGTGAATACGGCACATCCTACGAGCAGTACTTC
TRBJ1-6 | TRBV6-5 | few | NA | CASSRDGFYNSPLHF | TGTGCCAGCAGTCGTGACGGGTTCTATAATTCACCCCTCCACTTT
TRBJ2-1 | TRBV30 | NA | TRBD2 | CAWSGSLAGGLNEQFF | TGTGCCTGGAGTGGGTCACTAGCGGGGGGGCTTAATGAGCAGTTCTTC
TRBJ2-1 | TRBV5-1 | NA | TRBD2 | CASSSSGKTDNGQFF | TGCGCCAGCAGCTCTAGCGGGAAAACCGACAATGGGCAGTTCTTC
TRBJ2-1 | TRBV15 | NA | TRBD2 | CATSRMRERNEQFF | TGTGCCACCAGCAGAATGCGGGAGAGGAATGAGCAGTTCTTC
TRBJ2-7 | TRBV20-1 | NA | TRBD2 | CSAEGRVVGYEQYF | TGCAGTGCCGAGGGGAGGGTCGTGGGGTACGAGCAGTACTTC
TRBJ2-1 | TRBV24-1 | NA | TRBD2 | CATSDGTSGYNEQFF | TGTGCCACCAGTGATGGGACTAGCGGGTACAATGAGCAGTTCTTC
TRBJ2-6 | TRBV27 | NA | TRBD1 | CASSPSNRGRGANVLTF | TGTGCCAGCAGCCCAAGCAACAGGGGGCGCGGGGCCAACGTCCTGACTTTC
TRBJ1-1 | TRBV5-1 | few | NA | CASSILGGMNTEAFF | TGCGCCAGCAGCATCCTGGGAGGTATGAACACTGAAGCTTTCTTT
TRBJ2-7 | TRBV6-5 | few | NA | CAAWDPLSSYEQYF | TGTGCCGCCTGGGACCCCCTGAGCTCCTACGAGCAGTACTTC
TRBJ2-5 | TRBV6-6 | NA | NA | CASSYGQPLETQYF | TGTGCCAGCAGTTACGGACAGCCTCTCGAGACCCAGTACTTC
TRBJ1-1 | TRBV10-3 | NA | NA | CAISDGREAAFF | TGTGCCATCAGTGATGGTCGAGAGGCGGCTTTCTTT
TRBJ2-3 | TRBV6-5 | few | NA | CASRGGPAQYF | TGTGCCAGCAGGGGGGGACCAGCGCAGTATTTT
TRBJ2-7 | TRBV3-1 | NA | NA | CASSARDASYEQYF | TGTGCCAGCAGCGCCCGGGACGCCTCCTACGAGCAGTACTTC
TRBJ2-4 | TRBV15 | many | TRBD2 | CATSQGTSGGDLAKNIQYF | TGTGCCACCAGCCAAGGGACTAGCGGGGGGGACCTAGCCAAAAACATTCAGTACTTC
TRBJ1-2 | TRBV4-1 | NA | TRBD1 | CASSQAGQDYGYTF | TGCGCCAGCAGCCAAGCGGGACAGGACTATGGCTACACCTTC
TRBJ2-7 | TRBV5-1 | many | NA | CASSLGGQWSYEQYF | TGCGCCAGCAGTCTTGGAGGGCAGTGGTCTTACGAGCAGTACTTC
TRBJ1-1 | TRBV25-1 | few | NA | CASSRQVGTEAFF | TGTGCCAGCAGTAGGCAGGTCGGGACTGAAGCTTTCTTT
TRBJ2-1 | TRBV12-3/TRBV12-4 | NA | TRBD2 | CASSYLAGAFYNEQFF | TGTGCCAGCAGTTATCTAGCGGGGGCCTTCTACAATGAGCAGTTCTTC
TRBJ2-3 | TRBV11-2 | NA | NA | CASSLDNQFLGTDTQYF | TGTGCCAGCAGCTTAGATAACCAGTTCCTAGGCACAGATACGCAGTATTTT
TRBJ2-3 | TRBV5-6 | NA | NA | CASRSGTVNTQYF | TGTGCCAGCAGGTCCGGGACTGTCAATACGCAGTATTTT
TRBJ1-1 | TRBV20-1 | NA | NA | CSATKDTFMNTEAFF | TGCAGTGCAACTAAGGACACCTTCATGAACACTGAAGCTTTCTTT